This T cell receptor beta chain derives from a study of tumor-infiltrating lymphocytes in primary liver carcinoma. Overall study: The patients, men and women alike, were aged 30 to 69 years. Each of the samples returned roughly 3.65 to 7.5 million productive TCRbeta reads (a yield similar across tissue types).

Germline loops: CDR1 MGHRA, CDR2 YSYEKL. This CDR3 comprises 13 residues. The germline V and J ends were trimmed by 0 bases and 12 bases, with 12 bases remaining between them. The sample holds one count of this clonotype. RNA and DNA were co-extracted from roughly 20-30 mg of unsorted bulk tissue. Patients underwent resection of primary liver carcinoma. Constant-region priming of about 500 ng total RNA yielded TCR beta cDNA. Three nested multiplex PCR rounds, a slightly modified ARM-PCR, produced the libraries for TCR beta. Forward primers for TRBV1-TRBV30 and a C-beta reverse primer served the first two PCR rounds, at 10 cycles each. TCRdb passed the multiplex PCR reads through MiXCR, listing each CDR3 protein once. The profile covers 40,000 or so distinct CDR3 sequences, with approximately 71% appearing a single time and around 38% taken by the ten largest.

Input material: tumor-adjacent normal liver tissue. The sequence came from a man aged 35-49 years with primary liver carcinoma and hepatitis B virus infection. The chain carries TRBV4-1 and TRBJ2-1; D is ambiguous. The CDR3: CASSQDLDPWQFF. The CDR3 region has the DNA TGCGCCAGCAGCCAAGATTTAGATCCCTGGCAGTTCTTC.